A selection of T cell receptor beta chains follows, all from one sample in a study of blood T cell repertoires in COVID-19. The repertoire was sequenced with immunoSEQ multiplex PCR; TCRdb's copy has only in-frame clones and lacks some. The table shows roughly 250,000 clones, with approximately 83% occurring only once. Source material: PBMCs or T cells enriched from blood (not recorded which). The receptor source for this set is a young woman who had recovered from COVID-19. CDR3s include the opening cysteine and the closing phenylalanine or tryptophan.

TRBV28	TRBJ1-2	CASSLGDRGINYGYTF
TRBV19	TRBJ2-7	CASSIVRALGGEQYF
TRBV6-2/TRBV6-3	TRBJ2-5	CASRPSGGQETQYF
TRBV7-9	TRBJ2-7	CASSRSRDRENYEQYF
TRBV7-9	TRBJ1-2	CASSPSGSGFGYGYTF
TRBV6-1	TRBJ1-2	CASSGGMRQPAAYGYTF
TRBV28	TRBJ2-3	CASSLFGGVSTDTQYF
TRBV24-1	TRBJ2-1	CATSDVRDSHNEQFF
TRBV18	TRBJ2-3	CASSPKTSTDTQYF
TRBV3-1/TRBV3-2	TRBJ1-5	CASSQGTVGGTSNQPQHF
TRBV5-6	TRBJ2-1	CASSLQEDPANEQFF
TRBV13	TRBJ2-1	CASRFAKASGRKGEQFF
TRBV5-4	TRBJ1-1	CASSFNREDTEAFF
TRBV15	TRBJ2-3	CATSRGTGGTDTQYF